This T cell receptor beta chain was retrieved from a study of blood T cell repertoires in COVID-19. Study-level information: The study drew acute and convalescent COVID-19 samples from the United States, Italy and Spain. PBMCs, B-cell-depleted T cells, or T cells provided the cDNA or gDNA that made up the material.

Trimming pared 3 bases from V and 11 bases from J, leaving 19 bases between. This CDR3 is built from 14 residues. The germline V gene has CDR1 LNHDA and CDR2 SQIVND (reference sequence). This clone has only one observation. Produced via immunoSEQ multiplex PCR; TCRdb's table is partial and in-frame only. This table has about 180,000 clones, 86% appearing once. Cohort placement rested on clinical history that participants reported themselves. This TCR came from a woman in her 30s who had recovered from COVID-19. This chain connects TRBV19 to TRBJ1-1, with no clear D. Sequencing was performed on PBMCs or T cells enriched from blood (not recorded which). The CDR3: CASSITDGRVEAFF. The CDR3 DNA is TGTGCCAGTAGTATTACGGACGGGAGGGTAGAGGCTTTCTTT.